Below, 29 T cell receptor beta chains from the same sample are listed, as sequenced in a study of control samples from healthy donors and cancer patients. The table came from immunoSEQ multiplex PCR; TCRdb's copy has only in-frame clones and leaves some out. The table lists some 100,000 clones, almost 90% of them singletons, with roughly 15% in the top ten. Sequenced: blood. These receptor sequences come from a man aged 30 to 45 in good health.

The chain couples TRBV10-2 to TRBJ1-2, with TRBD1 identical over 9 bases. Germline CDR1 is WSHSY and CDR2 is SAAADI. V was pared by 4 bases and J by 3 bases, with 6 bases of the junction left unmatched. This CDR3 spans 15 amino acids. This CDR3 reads CASSGRDRADYGYTF. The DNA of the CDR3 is TGCGCCAGCAGTGGTCGGGACAGGGCCGACTATGGCTACACCTTC.

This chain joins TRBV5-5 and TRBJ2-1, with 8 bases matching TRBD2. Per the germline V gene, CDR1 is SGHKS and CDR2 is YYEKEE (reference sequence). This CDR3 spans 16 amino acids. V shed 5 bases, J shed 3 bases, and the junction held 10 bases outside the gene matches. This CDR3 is CASSLTSGSLYNEQFF. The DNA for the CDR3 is TGTGCCAGCAGTTTGACGAGCGGGAGCCTCTACAATGAGCAGTTCTTC.

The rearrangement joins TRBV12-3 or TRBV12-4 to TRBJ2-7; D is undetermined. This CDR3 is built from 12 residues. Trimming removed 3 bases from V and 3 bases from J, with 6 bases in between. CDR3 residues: CASSFLGYEQYF. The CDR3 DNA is TGTGCCAGCAGTTTCCTAGGCTACGAGCAGTACTTC.

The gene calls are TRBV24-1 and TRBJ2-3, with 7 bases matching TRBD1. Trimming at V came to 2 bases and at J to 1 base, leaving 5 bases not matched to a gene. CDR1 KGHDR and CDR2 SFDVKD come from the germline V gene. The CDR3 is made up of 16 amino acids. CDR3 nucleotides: TGTGCCACCAGTGATTCTTCCGGGACAGGCACAGATACGCAGTATTTT. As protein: CATSDSSGTGTDTQYF.

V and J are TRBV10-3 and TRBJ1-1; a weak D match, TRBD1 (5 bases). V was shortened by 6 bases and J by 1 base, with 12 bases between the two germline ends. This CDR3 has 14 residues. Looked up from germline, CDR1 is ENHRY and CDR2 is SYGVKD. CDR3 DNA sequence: TGTGCCATCAGGACAGACAGAGAGAACACTGAAGCTTTCTTT. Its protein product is CAIRTDRENTEAFF.

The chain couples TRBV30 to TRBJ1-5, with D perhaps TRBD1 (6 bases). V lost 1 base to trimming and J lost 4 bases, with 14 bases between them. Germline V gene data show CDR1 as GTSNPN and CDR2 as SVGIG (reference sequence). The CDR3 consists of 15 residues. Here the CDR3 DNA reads TGTGCCTGGAGTGAGGGGGGTCTAAGGAATCAGCCCCAGCATTTT. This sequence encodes CAWSEGGLRNQPQHF.

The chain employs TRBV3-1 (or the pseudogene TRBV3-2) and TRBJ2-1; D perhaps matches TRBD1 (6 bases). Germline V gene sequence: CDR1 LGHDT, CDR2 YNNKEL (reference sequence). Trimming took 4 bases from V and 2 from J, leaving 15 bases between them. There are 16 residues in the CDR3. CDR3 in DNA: TGTGCCAGCAGCCCGGAACTGGACAGAACCTACAATGAGCAGTTCTTC. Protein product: CASSPELDRTYNEQFF.

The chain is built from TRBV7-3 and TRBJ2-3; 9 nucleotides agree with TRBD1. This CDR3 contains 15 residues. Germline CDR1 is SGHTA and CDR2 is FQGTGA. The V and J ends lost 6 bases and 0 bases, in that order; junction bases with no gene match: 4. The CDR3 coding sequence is TGTGCCAGCAGACTCACAGGGGGCAGCACAGATACGCAGTATTTT. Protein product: CASRLTGGSTDTQYF.

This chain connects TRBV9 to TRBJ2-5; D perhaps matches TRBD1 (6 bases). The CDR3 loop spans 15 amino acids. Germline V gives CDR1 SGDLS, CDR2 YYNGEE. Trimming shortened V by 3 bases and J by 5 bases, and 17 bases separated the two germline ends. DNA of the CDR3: TGTGCCAGCAGCGACCCGAACAGGGCACGGGAGACCCAGTACTTC. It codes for CASSDPNRARETQYF.

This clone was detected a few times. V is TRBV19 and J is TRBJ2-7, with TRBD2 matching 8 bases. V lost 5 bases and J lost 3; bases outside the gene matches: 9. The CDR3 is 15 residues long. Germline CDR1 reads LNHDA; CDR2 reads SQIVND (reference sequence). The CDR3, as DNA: TGTGCCAGTAGTTCCCCGGGACTAGATGTCTACGAGCAGTACTTC. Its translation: CASSSPGLDVYEQYF.

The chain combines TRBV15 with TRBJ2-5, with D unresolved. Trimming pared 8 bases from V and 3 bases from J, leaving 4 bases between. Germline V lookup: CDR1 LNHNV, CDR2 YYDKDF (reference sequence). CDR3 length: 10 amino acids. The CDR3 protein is CATGEETQYF. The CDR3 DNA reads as TGTGCCACCGGGGAAGAGACCCAGTACTTC.

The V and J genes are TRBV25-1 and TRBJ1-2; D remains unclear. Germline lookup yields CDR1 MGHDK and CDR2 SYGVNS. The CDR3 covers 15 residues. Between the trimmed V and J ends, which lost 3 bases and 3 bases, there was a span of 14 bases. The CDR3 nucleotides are TGTGCCAGCAGTGACCCGGCCGGTCTAGACTATGGCTACACCTTC. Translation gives CASSDPAGLDYGYTF.

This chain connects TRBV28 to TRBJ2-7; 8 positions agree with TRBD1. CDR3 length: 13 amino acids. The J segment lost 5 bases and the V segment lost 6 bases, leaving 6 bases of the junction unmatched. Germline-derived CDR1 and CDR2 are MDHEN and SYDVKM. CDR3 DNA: TGTGCCAGCAGGTTGGACAGGGTTAACGAGCAGTACTTC. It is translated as CASRLDRVNEQYF.

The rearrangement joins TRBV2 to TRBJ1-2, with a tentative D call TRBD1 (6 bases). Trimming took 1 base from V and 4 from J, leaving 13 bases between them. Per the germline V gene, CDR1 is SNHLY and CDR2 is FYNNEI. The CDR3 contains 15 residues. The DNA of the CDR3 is TGTGCCAGCAGTGAAGGAGGACAGCTCATCTATGGCTACACCTTC. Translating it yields CASSEGGQLIYGYTF.

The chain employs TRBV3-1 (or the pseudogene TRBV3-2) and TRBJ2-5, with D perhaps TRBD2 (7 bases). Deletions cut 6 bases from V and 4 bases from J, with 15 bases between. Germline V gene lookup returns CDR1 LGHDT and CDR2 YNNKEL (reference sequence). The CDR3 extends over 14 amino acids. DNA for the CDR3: TGTGCCAGCAGTCGGCGGGGGCCTAGAGAGACCCAGTACTTC. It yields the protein CASSRRGPRETQYF.

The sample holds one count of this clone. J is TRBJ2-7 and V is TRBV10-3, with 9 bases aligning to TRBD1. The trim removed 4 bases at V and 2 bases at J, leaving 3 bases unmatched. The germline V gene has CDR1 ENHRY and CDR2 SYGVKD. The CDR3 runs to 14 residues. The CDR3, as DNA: TGTGCCATCAGTGCCCGGGACAGGGCCTACGAGCAGTACTTC. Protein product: CAISARDRAYEQYF.

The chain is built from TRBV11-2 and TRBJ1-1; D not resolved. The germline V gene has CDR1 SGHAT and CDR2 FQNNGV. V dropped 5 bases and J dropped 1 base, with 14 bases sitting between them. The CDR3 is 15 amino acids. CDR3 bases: TGTGCCAGCAGCCCAGCGGCAGAACGGAACACTGAAGCTTTCTTT. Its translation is CASSPAAERNTEAFF.

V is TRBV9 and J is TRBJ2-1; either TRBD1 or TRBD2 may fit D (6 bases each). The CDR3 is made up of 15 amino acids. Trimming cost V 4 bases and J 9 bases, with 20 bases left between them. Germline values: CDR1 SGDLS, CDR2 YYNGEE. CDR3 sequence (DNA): TGTGCCAGCAGCCCAAGGTGGGCAGGGGAGGCTGAGCAGTTCTTC. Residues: CASSPRWAGEAEQFF.

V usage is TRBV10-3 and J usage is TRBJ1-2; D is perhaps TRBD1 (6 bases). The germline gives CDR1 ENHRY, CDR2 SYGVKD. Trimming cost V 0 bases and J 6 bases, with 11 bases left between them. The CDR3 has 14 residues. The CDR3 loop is CAISESWAGDGYTF. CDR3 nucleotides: TGTGCCATCAGTGAGTCGTGGGCAGGGGATGGCTACACCTTC.

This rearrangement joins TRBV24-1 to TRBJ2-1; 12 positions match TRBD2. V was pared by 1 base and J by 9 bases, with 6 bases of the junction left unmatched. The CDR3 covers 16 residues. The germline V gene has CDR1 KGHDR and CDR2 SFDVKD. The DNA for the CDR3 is TGTGCCACCAGTGATTTACCTAGCGGGAGGGATGCTGAGCAGTTCTTC. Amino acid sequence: CATSDLPSGRDAEQFF.

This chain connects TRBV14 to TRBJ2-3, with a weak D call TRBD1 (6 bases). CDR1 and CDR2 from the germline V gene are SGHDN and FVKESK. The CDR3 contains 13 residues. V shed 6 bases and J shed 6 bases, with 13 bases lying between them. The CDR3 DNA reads TGTGCCAGCAGGGTCAGGGGCGCGGATACGCAGTATTTT. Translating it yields CASRVRGADTQYF.

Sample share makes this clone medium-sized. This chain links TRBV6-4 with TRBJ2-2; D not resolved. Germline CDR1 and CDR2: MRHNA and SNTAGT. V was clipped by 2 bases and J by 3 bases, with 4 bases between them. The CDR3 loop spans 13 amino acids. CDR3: CASSDRDTGELFF. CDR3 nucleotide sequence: TGTGCCAGCAGTGACAGGGACACCGGGGAGCTGTTTTTT.

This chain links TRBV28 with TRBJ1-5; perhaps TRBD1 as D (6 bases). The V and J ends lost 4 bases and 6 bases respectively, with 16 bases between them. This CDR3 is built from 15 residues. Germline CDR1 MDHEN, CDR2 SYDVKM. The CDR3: CASSYRALGGQPQHF. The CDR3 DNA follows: TGTGCCAGCAGTTACCGGGCCCTAGGGGGTCAGCCCCAGCATTTT.

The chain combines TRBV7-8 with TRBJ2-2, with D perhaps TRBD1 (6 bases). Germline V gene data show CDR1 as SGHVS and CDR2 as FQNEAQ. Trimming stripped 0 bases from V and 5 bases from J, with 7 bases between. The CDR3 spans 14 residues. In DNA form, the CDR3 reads TGTGCCAGCAGCTTAGCGAGGGGGACCGGGGAGCTGTTTTTT. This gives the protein CASSLARGTGELFF.

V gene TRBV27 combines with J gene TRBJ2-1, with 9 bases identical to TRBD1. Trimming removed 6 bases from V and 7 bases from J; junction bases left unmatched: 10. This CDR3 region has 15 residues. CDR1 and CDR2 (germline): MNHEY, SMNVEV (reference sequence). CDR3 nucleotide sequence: TGTGCCAGCAGGCCACAGGGGGCTCTTCAAAATGAGCAGTTCTTC. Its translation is CASRPQGALQNEQFF.

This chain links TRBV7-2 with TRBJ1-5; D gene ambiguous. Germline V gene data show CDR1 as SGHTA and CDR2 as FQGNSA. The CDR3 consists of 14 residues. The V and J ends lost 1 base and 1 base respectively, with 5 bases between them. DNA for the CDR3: TGTGCCAGCAGCTTAGAACGGAGCAATCAGCCCCAGCATTTT. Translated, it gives CASSLERSNQPQHF.

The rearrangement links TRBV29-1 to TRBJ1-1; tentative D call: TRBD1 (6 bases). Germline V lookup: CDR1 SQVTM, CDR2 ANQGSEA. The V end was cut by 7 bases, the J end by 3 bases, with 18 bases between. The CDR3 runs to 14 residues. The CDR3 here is CSAVATGLDTEAFF. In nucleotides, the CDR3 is TGCAGCGCAGTTGCCACAGGGTTGGACACTGAAGCTTTCTTT.

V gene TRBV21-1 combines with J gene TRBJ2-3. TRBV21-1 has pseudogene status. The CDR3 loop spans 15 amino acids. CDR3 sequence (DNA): TGTGCCAGCAGCAAAGTCTCGGAACGCACAGATACGCAGTATTTT. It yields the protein CASSKVSERTDTQYF.

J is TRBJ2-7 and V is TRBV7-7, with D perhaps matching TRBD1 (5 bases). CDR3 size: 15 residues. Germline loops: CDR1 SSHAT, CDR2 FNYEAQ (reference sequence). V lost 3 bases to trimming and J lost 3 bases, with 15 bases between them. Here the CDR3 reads CASSFRQGPFYEQYF. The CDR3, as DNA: TGTGCCAGCAGCTTTCGTCAGGGCCCCTTCTACGAGCAGTACTTC.